The next 16 T cell receptor beta chains were all read from a single sample in a study of T cell responses to AZD1222 COVID-19 vaccine. Sequencing used immunoSEQ multiplex PCR; TCRdb keeps in-frame clones, though not all of them. The repertoire holds about 120,000 clones, with around 82% as singletons. This sample comprised peripheral blood, obtained on day 0 of AZD1222 vaccination. The receptor set was obtained from an adult in good health.

A remark on this clone: The germline gene is not matched at one end of the junction; a read error may be the cause. This rearrangement joins TRBV30 to TRBJ2-7, with D uncertain. Looked up from germline, CDR1 is GTSNPN and CDR2 is SVGIG (reference sequence). The CDR3 is 11 amino acids. The CDR3 loop reads CASSWAYEQYF. The CDR3 nucleotides are TGTGCCTCGAGTTGGGCCTACGAGCAGTACTTC.

This chain connects TRBV6-5 to TRBJ2-3; 10 positions agree with TRBD1. The junction had 2 bases not matched to a gene; V was cut back by 7 bases and J by 4 bases. The CDR3 has 13 amino acids. Germline lookup yields CDR1 MNHEY and CDR2 SVGAGI. The CDR3, as DNA: TGTGCCAGCAAAGGGACAGGGGCAGATACGCAGTATTTT. Translated: CASKGTGADTQYF.

The CDR3 bases are TGTGCCAGTAGCCGGGAGGGGGGCTACTATGGCTACACCTTC. Translation gives CASSREGGYYGYTF. The rearrangement uses TRBV19 and TRBJ1-2; the D gene is possibly TRBD1 (6 bases). Germline-derived CDR1 and CDR2 are LNHDA and SQIVND (reference sequence). This CDR3 is built from 14 residues. Trimming pared 6 bases from V and 3 bases from J, leaving 14 bases between.

The count of this clone is one. The rearrangement uses TRBV11-2 and TRBJ1-3; TRBD1 agrees at 8 bases. Germline V gene sequence: CDR1 SGHAT, CDR2 FQNNGV. This CDR3 has 14 residues. Unmatched junction bases numbered 5, after V lost 5 bases and J lost 5 bases. CDR3 bases: TGTGCCAGCAGCCCTGGGGACAGGAGAAACACCATATATTTT. Translated: CASSPGDRRNTIYF.

J is TRBJ1-6 and V is TRBV28; 9 positions match TRBD1. Trimming cost V 10 bases and J 9 bases; bases outside gene matches: 16. Germline CDR1 reads MDHEN; CDR2 reads SYDVKM. This CDR3 is 16 amino acids long. CDR3 loop: CANMAPGTGNGSPLHF. The CDR3 region has the DNA TGTGCCAACATGGCGCCCGGGACAGGGAATGGTTCACCCCTCCACTTT.

This chain joins TRBV11-2 and TRBJ1-5, with 8 bases that match TRBD1. V lost 5 bases and J lost 4; bases outside the gene matches: 7. Germline CDR1 is SGHAT and CDR2 is FQNNGV. This CDR3 spans 15 amino acids. The CDR3 DNA is TGTGCCAGCAGCCCCGGACAGGGCGTTAATCAGCCCCAGCATTTT. Translating it yields CASSPGQGVNQPQHF.

The chain is built from TRBV7-2 and TRBJ1-6, with 9 positions matching TRBD1. The V segment lost 2 bases and the J segment 7 bases; nucleotides outside the gene matches: 15. The germline V gene encodes CDR1 SGHTA and CDR2 FQGNSA. The CDR3 sequence is 19 residues long. The CDR3 sequence: CASSLKVRLQGAPNSPLHF. The DNA of the CDR3 is TGTGCCAGCAGCTTAAAAGTCAGGTTACAGGGGGCCCCAAATTCACCCCTCCACTTT.

The chain is built from TRBV19 and TRBJ1-5; D is unclear. V was trimmed by 5 bases and J by 6 bases, leaving 11 bases between them. CDR1 and CDR2 from the germline V gene are LNHDA and SQIVND (reference sequence). The CDR3 extends over 13 amino acids. The CDR3 nucleotides are TGTGCCAGTAGTTTCCAGGACGGTCAGCCCCAGCATTTT. Translating gives CASSFQDGQPQHF.

The gene calls are TRBV9 and TRBJ2-7; 10 bases agree with TRBD2. CDR3 length equals 15 residues. The germline gives CDR1 SGDLS, CDR2 YYNGEE. J lost 2 bases, V lost 1 base, and 3 bases had no gene match. The CDR3 DNA reads as TGTGCCAGCAGCGTATTAGCGGGAGGCACCTACGAGCAGTACTTC. It encodes CASSVLAGGTYEQYF.

A note on this clone: This CDR3 is also generated by other DNA sequences in the sample. The rearrangement links TRBV5-1 to TRBJ2-5; a weak D match, TRBD2 (6 bases). This CDR3 contains 15 residues. Germline V lookup: CDR1 SGHRS, CDR2 YFSETQ. V was trimmed by 0 bases and J by 1 base, leaving 10 bases between them. CDR3: CASSLDGTLQETQYF. DNA of the CDR3: TGCGCCAGCAGCTTGGATGGGACTCTCCAAGAGACCCAGTACTTC.

The chain carries TRBV10-3 and TRBJ2-5; possibly TRBD2 for D (6 bases). There are 14 residues in the CDR3. V dropped 10 bases and J dropped 2 bases, with 17 bases sitting between them. CDR1 is ENHRY, CDR2 SYGVKD, per germline. The CDR3 DNA is TGTGCCACGGCCCAGTTTGGGACTCAAGAGACCCAGTACTTC. Its protein is CATAQFGTQETQYF.

V is TRBV10-1 and J is TRBJ2-5, with D hard to call. Germline-derived CDR1 and CDR2 are WNHNN and SYGVQD (reference sequence). The V end was cut by 0 bases, the J end by 5 bases, with 1 base between. The CDR3 spans 11 residues. The CDR3, as DNA: TGCGCCAGCAGTGAGTCGGAGACCCAGTACTTC. Translating it yields CASSESETQYF.

In nucleotides, the CDR3 is TGTGCCAGCAGCGTAGAGGCGCGGGGGGAAAATGGCTACACCTTC. This codes for CASSVEARGENGYTF. This chain links TRBV9 with TRBJ1-2; weak D call: TRBD1 (5 bases). V gave up 0 bases and J gave up 6 bases, with 15 bases separating them. Germline V gene lookup returns CDR1 SGDLS and CDR2 YYNGEE. The length of the CDR3 is 15 residues.

This rearrangement joins TRBV5-1 to TRBJ2-5; TRBD2 aligns across 13 bases. Germline V gene lookup returns CDR1 SGHRS and CDR2 YFSETQ. V was clipped by 0 bases and J by 2 bases; unmatched bases: 1. The length of the CDR3 is 16 residues. The CDR3, as DNA: TGCGCCAGCAGCTTGGCGGGACTAGCGGGGCAAGAGACCCAGTACTTC. Its translation: CASSLAGLAGQETQYF.

The chain recombines TRBV15 with TRBJ2-2; 9 nucleotides match TRBD1. Germline V lookup: CDR1 LNHNV, CDR2 YYDKDF (reference sequence). This CDR3 region has 16 residues. The V gene end was trimmed by 1 base and the J gene end by 7 bases; junction bases not matched to a gene: 7. The CDR3 coding sequence is TGTGCCACCAGCAGAGGTTTACAGGGGGCCAGCGGGGAGCTGTTTTTT. Residues: CATSRGLQGASGELFF. Together with reference TRBV15 and TRBJ2-2, the CDR3 gives the full variable domain: DAMVIQNPRYQVTQFGKPVTLSCSQTLNHNVMYWYQQKSSQAPKLLFHYYDKDFNNEADTPDNFQSRRPNTSFCFLDIRSPGLGDTAMYLCATSRGLQGASGELFFGEGSRLTVL.

The chain couples TRBV10-3 to TRBJ1-2; D not resolved. Germline lookup yields CDR1 ENHRY and CDR2 SYGVKD. The CDR3 runs 14 residues. The V end lost 2 bases, the J end lost 0 bases, and 7 bases lay between the germline ends. CDR3 DNA sequence: TGTGCCATCAGTGAGGCGGGCCCTAACTATGGCTACACCTTC. This codes for CAISEAGPNYGYTF.